One and the same sample provided the 2 T cell receptor beta chains below, sequenced in a study of OX40 agonist ivuxolimab in advanced cancers. Sequencing used immunoSEQ multiplex PCR; TCRdb keeps in-frame clones, though not all of them. The sample holds approximately 22,000 clones, 84% seen once. The sample here was CD4+ or CD8+ T cells sorted from blood, taken in a trial of the OX40 agonist ivuxolimab. The origin of the receptors is an adult with an advanced solid tumor such as melanoma, head and neck, liver or kidney cancer.

This chain joins TRBV5-1 and TRBJ1-2; D gene unclear. The ends were cut back, 1 base at V and 1 base at J, with 17 bases in the middle. Germline V lookup: CDR1 SGHRS, CDR2 YFSETQ. The CDR3 is 17 amino acids. This CDR3 reads CASSLNGWAGNNYGYTF. CDR3 nucleotides: TGCGCCAGCAGCTTGAACGGGTGGGCCGGGAATAACTATGGCTACACCTTC.

The J gene is TRBJ2-1, the V gene TRBV6-6; D not certain. The germline gives CDR1 MNHNY, CDR2 SVGAGI (reference sequence). This CDR3 comprises 12 residues. V was shortened by 5 bases and J by 10 bases, with 12 bases between the two germline ends. CDR3 loop: CASSLRADEQFF. Written as DNA, the CDR3 is TGTGCCAGCAGTCTTCGGGCAGACGAGCAGTTCTTC.